This entry is about one T cell receptor (beta chain). V lost 5 bases, J lost 1 base, and 11 bases lay in between. The CDR3 consists of 14 residues. CDR1 and CDR2 from the germline V gene are ENHRY and SYGVKD. Profiling relied on immunoSEQ multiplex PCR, and the TCRdb table lists in-frame clones only, not all of them. The table includes under 200,000 clones, around 90% detected once. This sample was included in a study of control samples from healthy donors and cancer patients. The rearrangement uses TRBV10-3 and TRBJ1-1; unclear D gene. The origin of this receptor is a woman in her twenties or thirties in good health. The specimen was blood. The CDR3, as DNA: TGTGCCATCAGTCTTAACGCGGGGAACACTGAAGCTTTCTTT. Translating gives CAISLNAGNTEAFF.